This T cell receptor beta chain derives from a study of blood T cell repertoires in COVID-19. Across the whole study: Acute and convalescent COVID-19 samples came from the United States, Italy and Spain. T cells, B-cell-depleted T cells, or PBMCs supplied cDNA or gDNA.

CDR3 length equals 16 residues. Looked up from germline, CDR1 is SNHLY and CDR2 is FYNNEI. The V segment lost 4 bases and the J segment 6 bases; nucleotides outside the gene matches: 8. Produced via immunoSEQ multiplex PCR; TCRdb's table is partial and in-frame only. The sample records nearly 40,000 clones, just under 80% being singletons. The genes are TRBV2 and TRBJ2-2; 10 bases line up with TRBD2. The TCR was taken from an elderly man with active or convalescent COVID-19. Source material: peripheral blood. The CDR3 bases are TGTGCCAGCAGTGTTTGGCTAGCGGGAGCGGCCGGGGAGCTGTTTTTT. Translation gives CASSVWLAGAAGELFF.